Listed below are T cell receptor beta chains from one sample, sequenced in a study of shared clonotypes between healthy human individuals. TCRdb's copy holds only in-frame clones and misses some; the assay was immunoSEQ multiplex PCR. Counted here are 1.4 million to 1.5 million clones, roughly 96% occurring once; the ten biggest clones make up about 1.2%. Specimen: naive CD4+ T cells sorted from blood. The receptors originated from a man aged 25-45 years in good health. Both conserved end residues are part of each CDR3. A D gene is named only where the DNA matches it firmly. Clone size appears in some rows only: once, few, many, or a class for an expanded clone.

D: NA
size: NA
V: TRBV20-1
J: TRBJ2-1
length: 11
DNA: TGCAGTGTATCAGATTACAATGAGCAGTTCTTC
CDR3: CSVSDYNEQFF

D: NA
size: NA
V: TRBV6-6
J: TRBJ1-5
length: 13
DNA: TGTGCCAGCACCTTCGGGGTAAATCAGCCCCAGCATTTT
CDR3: CASTFGVNQPQHF

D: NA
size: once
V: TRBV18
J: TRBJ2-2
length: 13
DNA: TGTGCCAGCTCACCACACGACACCGGGGAGCTGTTTTTT
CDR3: CASSPHDTGELFF

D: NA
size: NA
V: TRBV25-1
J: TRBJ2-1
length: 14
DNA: TGTGCCAGCAGTGAAGGAGGGGGTTACAATGAGCAGTTCTTC
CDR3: CASSEGGGYNEQFF

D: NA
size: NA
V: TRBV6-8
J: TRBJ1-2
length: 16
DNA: TGTGCCAGCAGTTACGGAGCCACAGGGCTTTTCTATGGCTACACCTTC
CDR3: CASSYGATGLFYGYTF

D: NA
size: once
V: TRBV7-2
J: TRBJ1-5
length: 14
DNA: TGTGCCAGCAGCTATTGGGGAATGAATCAGCCCCAGCATTTT
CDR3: CASSYWGMNQPQHF

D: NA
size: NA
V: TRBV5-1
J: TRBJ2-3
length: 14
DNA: TGCGCCAGCAGCTCGGCAGGGTACACAGATACGCAGTATTTT
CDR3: CASSSAGYTDTQYF

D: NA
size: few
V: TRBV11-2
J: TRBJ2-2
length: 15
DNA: TGTGCCAGCAGCTTAGATATCTGGAACACCGGGGAGCTGTTTTTT
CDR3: CASSLDIWNTGELFF

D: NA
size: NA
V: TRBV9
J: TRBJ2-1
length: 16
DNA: TGTGCCAGCAGCCCGCGCGGTGTCCCCTCCTACAATGAGCAGTTCTTC
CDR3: CASSPRGVPSYNEQFF

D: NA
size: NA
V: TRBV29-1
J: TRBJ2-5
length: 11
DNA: TGCAGCGATACCCAGGGTATGACCCAGTACTTC
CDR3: CSDTQGMTQYF

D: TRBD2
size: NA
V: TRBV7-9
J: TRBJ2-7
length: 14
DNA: TGTGCCAGCAGCCGTCCAGCGGGAGGGGATGAGCAGTACTTC
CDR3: CASSRPAGGDEQYF

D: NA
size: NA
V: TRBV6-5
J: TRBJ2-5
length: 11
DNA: TGTGCCAGCAGTTATGGGGAGACCCAGTACTTC
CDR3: CASSYGETQYF

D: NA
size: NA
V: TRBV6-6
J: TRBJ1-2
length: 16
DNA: TGTGCCAGCAGTTACAAACCCAGACAGGAAAACTATGGCTACACCTTC
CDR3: CASSYKPRQENYGYTF

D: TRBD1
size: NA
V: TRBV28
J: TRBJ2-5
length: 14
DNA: TGTGCCAGCTCCCGGGACAGAGTACAAGAGACCCAGTACTTC
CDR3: CASSRDRVQETQYF

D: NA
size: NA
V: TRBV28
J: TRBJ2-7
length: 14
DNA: TGTGCCAGCAGTTTGGTGGGGCCAACCTACGAGCAGTACTTC
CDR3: CASSLVGPTYEQYF

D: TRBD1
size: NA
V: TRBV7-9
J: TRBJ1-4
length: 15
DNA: TGTGCCAGCAGCTTAGGCGACAGGGTGAATGAAAAACTGTTTTTT
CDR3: CASSLGDRVNEKLFF

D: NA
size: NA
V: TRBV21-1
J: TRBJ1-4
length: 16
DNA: TGTGCCAGCAGCATGGCTCGACAGAGGGATGGTGAAAAACTGTTTTTT
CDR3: CASSMARQRDGEKLFF

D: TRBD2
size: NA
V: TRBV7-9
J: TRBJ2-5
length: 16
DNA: TGTGCCAGCAGCTTTATTGGTAGCGGGGCGCAAGAGACCCAGTACTTC
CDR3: CASSFIGSGAQETQYF

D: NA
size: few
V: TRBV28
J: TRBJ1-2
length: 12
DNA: TGTGCCAGCAGTTTAACAGAGAATGGCTACACCTTC
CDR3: CASSLTENGYTF

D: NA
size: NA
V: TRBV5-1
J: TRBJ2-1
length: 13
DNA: TGCGCCAGCAGCTGGGAACAGAACAATGAGCAGTTCTTC
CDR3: CASSWEQNNEQFF

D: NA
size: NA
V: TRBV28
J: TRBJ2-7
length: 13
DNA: TGTGCCAGCAGTTTAACAATTACTGGAGCCGAGTACTTC
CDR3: CASSLTITGAEYF

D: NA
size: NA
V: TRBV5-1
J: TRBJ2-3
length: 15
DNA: TGCGCCAGCAGTTTGCTCGGCCCCCAAGGCGCTACGCAGTATTTT
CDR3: CASSLLGPQGATQYF

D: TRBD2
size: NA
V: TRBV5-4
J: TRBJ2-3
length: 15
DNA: TGTGCCAGCAGCTCCCTGGCGGGAGCTGGAGATACGCAGTATTTT
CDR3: CASSSLAGAGDTQYF

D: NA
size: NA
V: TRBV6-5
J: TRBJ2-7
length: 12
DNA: TGTGCCACCGGACCCGGACAGTTCGAGCAGTACTTC
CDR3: CATGPGQFEQYF

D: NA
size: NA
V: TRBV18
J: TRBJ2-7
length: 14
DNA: TGTGCCAGCTCACCCCTATGGGGTGGGTACGAGCAGTACTTC
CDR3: CASSPLWGGYEQYF

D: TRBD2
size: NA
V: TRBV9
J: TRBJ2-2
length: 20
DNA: TGTGCCAGCAGCGTAGCCCCTTCAGTGGCTAGCGGGAGGGGGACCGGGGAGCTGTTTTTT
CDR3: CASSVAPSVASGRGTGELFF

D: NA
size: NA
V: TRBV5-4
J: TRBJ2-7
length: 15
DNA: TGTGCCAGCAGCTTGGGATCAAACCCAGCCTACGAGCAGTACTTC
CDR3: CASSLGSNPAYEQYF

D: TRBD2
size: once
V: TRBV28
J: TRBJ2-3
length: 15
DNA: TGTGCCAGCAGTCTAGCGGGAGGTAGCAGAGATACGCAGTATTTT
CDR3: CASSLAGGSRDTQYF

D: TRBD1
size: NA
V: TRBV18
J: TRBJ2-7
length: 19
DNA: TGTGCCAGCTCACCTCGATCACCGGGACAGGGGGCCATTACCTACGAGCAGTACTTC
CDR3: CASSPRSPGQGAITYEQYF